This T cell receptor (beta chain) comes out of a study of T cells in Graves' hyperthyroidism and ophthalmopathy. Study-wide points: From stable hyperthyroidism, ophthalmopathy was set apart by a 13 V-J model. Expanded thyroid clonotypes (above 0.001) were mostly also found in blood.

Germline CDR1 and CDR2: MNHEY and SVGEGT. The CDR3 covers 21 residues. The ends lost 0 bases at V and 3 bases at J; junction bases unmatched: 15. This clonotype was observed at least ten times. Its antigen is currently unknown. From RNA transcripts, TCR beta CDR3 regions were amplified. An initial round of RT-PCR targeting the TCR CDR3 relied on the HTBI primer set. MiXCR, applied by TCRdb to the multiplex PCR reads, yields one record per CDR3 protein. Of about 610,000 distinct CDR3 sequences listed, roughly 14% are singletons. Patients were excluded for uncontrolled infection, other autoimmune disease, pregnancy or lactation. PBMCs were derived from about 10 ml fresh peripheral blood.

The sequence was obtained from a woman aged 40 to 50 with Graves' ophthalmopathy. Material for sequencing was blood. The chain employs TRBV6-2 or TRBV6-3 and TRBJ2-7, with 15 bases fitting TRBD2. CDR3 amino acids: CASSYSTRGQGLAGGIYEQYF. CDR3 in DNA: TGTGCCAGCAGTTACTCTACCCGTGGACAGGGACTAGCGGGAGGCATCTACGAGCAGTACTTC.